This T cell receptor (beta chain) comes out of a study of cytomegalovirus exposure and HLA in healthy donors. The PCR contained 60 Vbeta and 13 Jbeta primers. The protocol was immunoSEQ multiplex PCR, while the TCRdb copy is restricted to in-frame clones and leaves out a portion. The data contain about 190,000 clones, roughly 81% of them singletons. Sequencing was carried out using PBMCs. This TCR was recovered from a woman younger than 45 in good health and CMV-seropositive.

The CDR3 nucleotides are TGCAGTAGTATTGGACAGGGAGCTTTCTTT. It translates to CSSIGQGAFF. V is TRBV20-1 and J is TRBJ1-1; 8 nucleotides align to TRBD1. The CDR3 consists of 10 residues. The V gene's germline CDR1 is DFQATT and CDR2 SNEGSKA (reference sequence). V lost 8 bases, J lost 10 bases, and 6 bases stayed unmatched.